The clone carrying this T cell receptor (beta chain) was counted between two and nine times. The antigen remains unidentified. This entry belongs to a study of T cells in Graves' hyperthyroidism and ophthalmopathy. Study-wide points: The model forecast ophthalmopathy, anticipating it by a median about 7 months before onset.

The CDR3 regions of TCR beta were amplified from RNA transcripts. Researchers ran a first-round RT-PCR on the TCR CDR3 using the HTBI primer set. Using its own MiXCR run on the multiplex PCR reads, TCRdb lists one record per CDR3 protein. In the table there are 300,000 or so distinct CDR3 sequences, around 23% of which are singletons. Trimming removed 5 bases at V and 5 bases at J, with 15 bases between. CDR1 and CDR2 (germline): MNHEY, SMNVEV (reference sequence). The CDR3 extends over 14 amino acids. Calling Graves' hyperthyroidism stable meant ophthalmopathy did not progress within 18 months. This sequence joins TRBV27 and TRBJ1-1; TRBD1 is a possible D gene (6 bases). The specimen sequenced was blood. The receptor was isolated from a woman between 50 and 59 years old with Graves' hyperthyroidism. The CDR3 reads CASSPLGGWTEAFF. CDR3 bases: TGTGCCAGCAGTCCCCTCGGGGGCTGGACTGAAGCTTTCTTT.